What follows are 6 T cell receptor beta chains derived from one specimen sequenced in a study of blood T cells in healthy people across ages. The authors ran a second PCR of roughly 6 to 12 cycles using a sample-barcoded 5' primer and a J-beta primer mix. In TCRdb, the 5' RACE reads were re-called with MiXCR into one record per CDR3 protein. This sample has roughly 1.4 million distinct CDR3 sequences, with approximately 60% found just once. Sequencing input: blood. The receptors here all came from a young man in good health.

This rearrangement joins TRBV7-9 to TRBJ2-6; possible D gene TRBD1, 6 bases. Germline V gene sequence: CDR1 SEHNR, CDR2 FQNEAQ (reference sequence). V was trimmed by 5 bases and J by 0 bases, leaving 14 bases between them. The CDR3 is made up of 17 amino acids. The CDR3: CASSPPGHYSGANVLTF. DNA for the CDR3: TGTGCCAGCAGCCCGCCGGGACACTACTCTGGGGCCAACGTCCTGACTTTC.

The table lists this clonotype with a few counts. V is TRBV4-1 and J is TRBJ2-5; 11 nucleotides agree with TRBD2. Germline V gene data show CDR1 as MGHRA and CDR2 as YSYEKL. CDR3 length: 18 amino acids. V was pared by 3 bases and J by 1 base, with 10 bases of the junction left unmatched. CDR3 in DNA: TGCGCCAGCAGCCAGAAACTAGCGGGAGTTTTAATCCAAGAGACCCAGTACTTC. Translation gives CASSQKLAGVLIQETQYF.

V gene TRBV7-8 combines with J gene TRBJ2-2; no definite D call. Germline V gene data show CDR1 as SGHVS and CDR2 as FQNEAQ. The CDR3 totals 14 residues. Trimming took off 5 bases at V and 1 base at J, with 8 bases between the two ends. CDR3 in amino acids: CASSARENTGELFF. The DNA for the CDR3 is TGTGCCAGCAGCGCTAGGGAGAACACCGGGGAGCTGTTTTTT. The whole variable domain, remainder taken from reference TRBV7-8 and TRBJ2-2, is GAGVSQSPRYKVAKRGQDVALRCDPISGHVSLFWYQQALGQGPEFLTYFQNEAQLDKSGLPSDRFFAERPEGSVSTLKIQRTQQEDSAVYLCASSARENTGELFFGEGSRLTVL.

The chain uses TRBV20-1 and TRBJ2-1, with TRBD2 matching 10 bases. V was pared by 0 bases and J by 4 bases, with 6 bases of the junction left unmatched. Germline V gene lookup returns CDR1 DFQATT and CDR2 SNEGSKA (reference sequence). The CDR3 sequence is 16 residues long. The CDR3 loop is CSARDRLAGGYNEQFF. CDR3 sequence (DNA): TGCAGTGCTAGAGATCGGTTAGCGGGGGGTTACAATGAGCAGTTCTTC.

This clonotype was seen only once. This chain uses TRBV27 with TRBJ1-1; 8 nucleotides match TRBD1. Germline loops: CDR1 MNHEY, CDR2 SMNVEV (reference sequence). The CDR3 covers 17 residues. V lost 8 bases to trimming and J lost 3 bases; unmatched junction nucleotides: 17. The CDR3 reads CASYFSGGVISDTEAFF. CDR3 in DNA: TGTGCCAGCTACTTCTCAGGGGGCGTGATAAGTGACACTGAAGCTTTCTTT.

This clonotype was seen a single time. The genes are TRBV7-9 and TRBJ2-2, with 8 bases that match TRBD1. The V gene's germline CDR1 is SEHNR and CDR2 FQNEAQ (reference sequence). The CDR3 has 16 residues. With 2 bases clipped from V and 8 bases from J, the junction kept 10 bases outside the gene matches. The CDR3: CASSLPGTGVSGELFF. The CDR3 region has the DNA TGTGCCAGCAGCTTACCCGGGACAGGCGTCAGTGGGGAGCTGTTTTTT. Variable domain in full (rest from reference TRBV7-9 and TRBJ2-2): DTGVSQNPRHKITKRGQNVTFRCDPISEHNRLYWYRQTLGQGPEFLTYFQNEAQLEKSRLLSDRFSAERPKGSFSTLEIQRTEQGDSAMYLCASSLPGTGVSGELFFGEGSRLTVL.